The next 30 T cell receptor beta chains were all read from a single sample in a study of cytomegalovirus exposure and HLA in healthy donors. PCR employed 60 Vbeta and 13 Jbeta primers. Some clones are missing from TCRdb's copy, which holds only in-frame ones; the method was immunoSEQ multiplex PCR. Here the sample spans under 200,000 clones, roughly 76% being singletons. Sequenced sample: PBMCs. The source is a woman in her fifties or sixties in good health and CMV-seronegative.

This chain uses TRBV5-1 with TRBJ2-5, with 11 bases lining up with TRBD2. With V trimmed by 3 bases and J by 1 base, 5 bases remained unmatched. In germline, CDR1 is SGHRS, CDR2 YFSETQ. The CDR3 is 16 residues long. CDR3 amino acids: CASSSLLAGAQETQYF. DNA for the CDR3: TGCGCCAGCAGCTCCTTACTAGCGGGGGCCCAAGAGACCCAGTACTTC.

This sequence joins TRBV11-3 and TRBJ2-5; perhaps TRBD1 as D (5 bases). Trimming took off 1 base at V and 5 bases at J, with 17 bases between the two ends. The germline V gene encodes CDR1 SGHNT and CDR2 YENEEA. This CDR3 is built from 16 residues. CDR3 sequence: CASSLGLQGAGETQYF. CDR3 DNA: TGTGCCAGCAGCTTAGGTCTACAAGGGGCCGGTGAGACCCAGTACTTC.

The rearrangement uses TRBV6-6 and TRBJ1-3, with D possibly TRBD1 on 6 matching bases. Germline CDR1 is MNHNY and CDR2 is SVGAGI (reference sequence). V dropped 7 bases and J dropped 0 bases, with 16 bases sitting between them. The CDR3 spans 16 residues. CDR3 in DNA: TGTGCCAGCAATCTCAGAGGGGGAAACTCTGGAAACACCATATATTTT. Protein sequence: CASNLRGGNSGNTIYF.

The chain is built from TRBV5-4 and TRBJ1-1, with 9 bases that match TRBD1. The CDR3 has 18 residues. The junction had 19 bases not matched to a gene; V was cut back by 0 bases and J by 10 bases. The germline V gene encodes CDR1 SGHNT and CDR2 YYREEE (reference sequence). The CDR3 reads CASSLGIARAGQGLRAFF. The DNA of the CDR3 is TGTGCCAGCAGCTTGGGAATTGCCAGGGCGGGACAGGGTTTGAGAGCTTTCTTT.

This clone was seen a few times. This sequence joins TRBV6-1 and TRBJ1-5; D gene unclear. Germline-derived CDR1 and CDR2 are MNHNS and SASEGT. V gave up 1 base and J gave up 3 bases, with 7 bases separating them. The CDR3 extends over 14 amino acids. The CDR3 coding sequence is TGTGCCAGCAGTGAAGGAGTGATCAATCAGCCCCAGCATTTT. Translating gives CASSEGVINQPQHF.

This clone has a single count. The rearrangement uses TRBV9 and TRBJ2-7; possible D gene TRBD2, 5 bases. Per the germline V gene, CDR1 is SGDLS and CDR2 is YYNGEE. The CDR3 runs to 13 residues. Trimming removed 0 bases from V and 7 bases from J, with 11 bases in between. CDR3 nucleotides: TGTGCCAGCAGCGTAGACCTAGCAGCAGAGCAGTACTTC. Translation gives CASSVDLAAEQYF.

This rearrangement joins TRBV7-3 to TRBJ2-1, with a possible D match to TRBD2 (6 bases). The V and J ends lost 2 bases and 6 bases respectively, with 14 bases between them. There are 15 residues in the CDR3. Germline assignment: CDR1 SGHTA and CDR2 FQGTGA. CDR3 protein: CASSLYGGGGNEQFF. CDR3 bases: TGTGCCAGCAGCTTATACGGGGGTGGGGGCAATGAGCAGTTCTTC.

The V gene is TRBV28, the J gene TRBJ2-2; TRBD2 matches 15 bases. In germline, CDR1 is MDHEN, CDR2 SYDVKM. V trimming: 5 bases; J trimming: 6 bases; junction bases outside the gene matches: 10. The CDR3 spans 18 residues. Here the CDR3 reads CASSTGLAGGKGAGELFF. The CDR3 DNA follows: TGTGCCAGCAGTACGGGACTAGCGGGAGGCAAGGGGGCCGGGGAGCTGTTTTTT.

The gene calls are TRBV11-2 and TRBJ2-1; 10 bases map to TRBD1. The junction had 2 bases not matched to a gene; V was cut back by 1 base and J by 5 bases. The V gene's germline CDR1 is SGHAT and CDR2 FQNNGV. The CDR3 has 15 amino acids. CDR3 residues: CASSLGTGGNNEQFF. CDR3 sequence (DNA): TGTGCCAGCAGCTTAGGGACAGGGGGAAACAATGAGCAGTTCTTC.

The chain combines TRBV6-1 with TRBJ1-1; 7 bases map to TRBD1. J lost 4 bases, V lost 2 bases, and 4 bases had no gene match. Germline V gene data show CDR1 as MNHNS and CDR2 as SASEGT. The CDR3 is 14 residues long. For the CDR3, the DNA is TGTGCCAGCAGTGAACGAGGGGGCATCACTGAAGCTTTCTTT. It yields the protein CASSERGGITEAFF.

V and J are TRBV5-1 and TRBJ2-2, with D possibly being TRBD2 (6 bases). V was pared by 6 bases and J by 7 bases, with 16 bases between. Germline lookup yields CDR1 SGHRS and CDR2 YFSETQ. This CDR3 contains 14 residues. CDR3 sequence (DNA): TGCGCCAGCAAGGAGGGAGGAGAGATCGGGGAGCTGTTTTTT. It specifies CASKEGGEIGELFF.

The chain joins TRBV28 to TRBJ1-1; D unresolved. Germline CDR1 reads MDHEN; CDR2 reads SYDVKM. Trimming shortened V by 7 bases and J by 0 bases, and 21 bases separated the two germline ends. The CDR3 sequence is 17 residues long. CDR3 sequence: CASTLGRVASLNTEAFF. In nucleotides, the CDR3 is TGTGCCAGCACCCTCGGGAGGGTTGCATCCCTGAACACTGAAGCTTTCTTT. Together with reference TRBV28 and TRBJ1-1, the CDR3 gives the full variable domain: DVKVTQSSRYLVKRTGEKVFLECVQDMDHENMFWYRQDPGLGLRLIYFSYDVKMKEKGDIPEGYSVSREKKERFSLILESASTNQTSMYLCASTLGRVASLNTEAFFGQGTRLTVV.

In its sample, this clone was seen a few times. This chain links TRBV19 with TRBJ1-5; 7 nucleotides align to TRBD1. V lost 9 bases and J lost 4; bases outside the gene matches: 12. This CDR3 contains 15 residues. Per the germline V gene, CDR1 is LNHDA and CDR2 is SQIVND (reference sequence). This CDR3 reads CASTRAGTANQPQHF. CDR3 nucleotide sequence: TGTGCCAGCACCCGAGCCGGGACAGCTAATCAGCCCCAGCATTTT.

The CDR3 here is CASSGSGGAIDTGELFF. The CDR3 DNA reads TGTGCCAGCAGCGGCAGCGGGGGGGCCATCGACACCGGGGAGCTGTTTTTT. The chain is built from TRBV9 and TRBJ2-2; 10 bases map to TRBD2. Germline V gene sequence: CDR1 SGDLS, CDR2 YYNGEE. The CDR3 loop spans 17 amino acids. V lost 3 bases to trimming and J lost 3 bases; unmatched junction nucleotides: 8. Together with reference TRBV9 and TRBJ2-2, the CDR3 gives the full variable domain: DSGVTQTPKHLITATGQRVTLRCSPRSGDLSVYWYQQSLDQGLQFLIQYYNGEERAKGNILERFSAQQFPDLHSELNLSSLELGDSALYFCASSGSGGAIDTGELFFGEGSRLTVL.

The CDR3 loop is CASSFQGQYGYTF. For the CDR3, the DNA is TGTGCCAGCAGCTTTCAGGGGCAGTATGGCTACACCTTC. The rearrangement uses TRBV7-2 and TRBJ1-2; D perhaps matches TRBD1 (6 bases). Per germline, CDR1 SGHTA and CDR2 FQGNSA. This CDR3 has 13 amino acids. Trimming stripped 3 bases from V and 5 bases from J, with 10 bases between.

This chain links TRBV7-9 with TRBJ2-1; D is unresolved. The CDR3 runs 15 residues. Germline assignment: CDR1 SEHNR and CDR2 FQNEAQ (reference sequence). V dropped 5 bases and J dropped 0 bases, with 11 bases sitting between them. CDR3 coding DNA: TGTGCCAGCAGCCCCCCCCGCGGCTCCTACAATGAGCAGTTCTTC. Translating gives CASSPPRGSYNEQFF.

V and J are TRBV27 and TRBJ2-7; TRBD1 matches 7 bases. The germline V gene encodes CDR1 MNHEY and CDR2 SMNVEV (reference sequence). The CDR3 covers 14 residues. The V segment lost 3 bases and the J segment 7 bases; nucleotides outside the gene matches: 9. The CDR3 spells CASSLVAGGREQYF. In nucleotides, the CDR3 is TGTGCCAGCAGTTTGGTGGCAGGGGGTCGTGAGCAGTACTTC.

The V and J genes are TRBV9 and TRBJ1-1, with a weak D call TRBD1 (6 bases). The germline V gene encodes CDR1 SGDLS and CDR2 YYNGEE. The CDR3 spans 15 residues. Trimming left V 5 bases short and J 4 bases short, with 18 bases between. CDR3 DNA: TGTGCCAGCAGTCGCTCTCAGGGGTGGCCCACTGAAGCTTTCTTT. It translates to CASSRSQGWPTEAFF.

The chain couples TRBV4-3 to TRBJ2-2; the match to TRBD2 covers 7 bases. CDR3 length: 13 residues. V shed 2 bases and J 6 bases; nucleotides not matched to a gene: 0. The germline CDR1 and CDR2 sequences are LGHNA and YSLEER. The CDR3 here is CASSQLAAGELFF. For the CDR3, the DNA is TGCGCCAGCAGCCAACTAGCGGCCGGGGAGCTGTTTTTT.

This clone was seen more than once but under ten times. The CDR3 DNA reads as TGCGCCAGCAGCTCGGGGGACCGAAATCAGCCCCAGCATTTT. Protein sequence: CASSSGDRNQPQHF. V gene TRBV5-1 combines with J gene TRBJ1-5; tentatively, D is TRBD1 (5 bases). The length of the CDR3 is 14 residues. With 3 bases removed from V and 4 bases from J, the gap between germline ends came to 11 bases. Germline CDR1 and CDR2: SGHRS and YFSETQ.

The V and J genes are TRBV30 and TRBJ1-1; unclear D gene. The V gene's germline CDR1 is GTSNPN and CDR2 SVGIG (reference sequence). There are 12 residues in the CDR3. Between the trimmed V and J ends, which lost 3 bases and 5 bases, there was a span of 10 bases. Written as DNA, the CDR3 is TGTGCCTGGAGCTACACGGGGACTGAAGCTTTCTTT. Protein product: CAWSYTGTEAFF.

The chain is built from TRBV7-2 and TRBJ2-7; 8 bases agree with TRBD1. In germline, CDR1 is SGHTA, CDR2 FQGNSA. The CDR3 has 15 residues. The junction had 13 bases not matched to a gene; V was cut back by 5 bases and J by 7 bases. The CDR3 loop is CASSHSGTGIGEQYF. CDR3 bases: TGTGCCAGCAGCCACTCCGGGACAGGTATCGGAGAGCAGTACTTC. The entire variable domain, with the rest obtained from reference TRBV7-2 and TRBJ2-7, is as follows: GAGVSQSPSNKVTEKGKDVELRCDPISGHTALYWYRQSLGQGLEFLIYFQGNSAPDKSGLPSDRFSAERTGGSVSTLTIQRTQQEDSAVYLCASSHSGTGIGEQYFGPGTRLTVT.

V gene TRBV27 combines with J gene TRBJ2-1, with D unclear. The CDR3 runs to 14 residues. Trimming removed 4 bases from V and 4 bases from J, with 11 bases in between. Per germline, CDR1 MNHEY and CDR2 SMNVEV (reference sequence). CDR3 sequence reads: CASSSLRSYNEQFF. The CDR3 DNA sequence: TGTGCCAGCAGTTCTCTCCGCAGTTACAATGAGCAGTTCTTC.

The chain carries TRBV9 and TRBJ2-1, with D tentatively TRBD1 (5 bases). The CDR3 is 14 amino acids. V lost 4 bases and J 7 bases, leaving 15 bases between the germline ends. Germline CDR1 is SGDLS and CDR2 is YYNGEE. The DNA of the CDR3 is TGTGCCAGCAGCTCCCATCAGGGTTCGAATGAGCAGTTCTTC. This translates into CASSSHQGSNEQFF.

Here the CDR3 reads CASSQESAGADEQYF. CDR3 nucleotides: TGTGCCAGCAGCCAAGAGTCAGCGGGTGCGGACGAGCAGTACTTC. The rearrangement uses TRBV4-2 and TRBJ2-7; D is possibly TRBD2 (6 bases). CDR1 LGHNA and CDR2 YNFKEQ come from the germline V gene. The CDR3 extends over 15 amino acids. V was clipped by 0 bases and J by 5 bases, with 14 bases between them.

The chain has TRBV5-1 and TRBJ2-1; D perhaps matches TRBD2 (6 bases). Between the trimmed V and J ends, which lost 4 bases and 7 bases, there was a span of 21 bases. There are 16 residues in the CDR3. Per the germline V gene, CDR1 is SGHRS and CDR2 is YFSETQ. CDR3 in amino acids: CASSPEVTGVVNEQFF. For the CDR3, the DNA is TGCGCCAGCAGCCCTGAAGTAACGGGAGTGGTAAATGAGCAGTTCTTC.

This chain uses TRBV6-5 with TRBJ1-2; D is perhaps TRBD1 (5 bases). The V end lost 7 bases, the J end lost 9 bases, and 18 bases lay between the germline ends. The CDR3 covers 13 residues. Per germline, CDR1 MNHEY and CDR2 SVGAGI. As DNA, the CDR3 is TGTGCCAGCATCAGCGGGGCCTCTTCTAGCTACACCTTC. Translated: CASISGASSSYTF.

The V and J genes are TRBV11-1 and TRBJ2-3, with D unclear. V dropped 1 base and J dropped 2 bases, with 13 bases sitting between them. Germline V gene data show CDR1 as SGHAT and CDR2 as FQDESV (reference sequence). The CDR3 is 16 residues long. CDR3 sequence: CASSLEKRLATDTQYF. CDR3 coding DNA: TGTGCCAGCAGCTTAGAGAAGAGACTTGCCACAGATACGCAGTATTTT.

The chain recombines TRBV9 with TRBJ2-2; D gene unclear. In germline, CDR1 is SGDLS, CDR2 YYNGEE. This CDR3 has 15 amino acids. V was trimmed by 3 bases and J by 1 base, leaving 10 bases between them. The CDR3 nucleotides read TGTGCCAGCAGCGGTCGTCAGATGAACACCGGGGAGCTGTTTTTT. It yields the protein CASSGRQMNTGELFF.

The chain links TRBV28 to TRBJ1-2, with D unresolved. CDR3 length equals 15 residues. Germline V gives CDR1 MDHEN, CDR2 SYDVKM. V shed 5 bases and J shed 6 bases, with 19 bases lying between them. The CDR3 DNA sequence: TGTGCCAGCAGTCCCCGTTCGATCGGGGAAGATGGCTACACCTTC. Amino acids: CASSPRSIGEDGYTF.